These 29 T cell receptor beta chains came from one sample sequenced in a study of beta chain features in type 1 diabetes. Every isolated RNA sample was fully reverse transcribed, so sequencing captured expressed TCRB transcripts. Method: immunoSEQ multiplex PCR; TCRdb's copy keeps in-frame clones and lacks some. This table holds hundreds of thousands of clones, about a sixth found once. The sample was naive CD4+ T cells from blood. Receptor source: a man between 18 and 35 years old in good health.

In this sample, this clone turned up a few times. The chain employs TRBV19 and TRBJ2-2, with TRBD1 matching 8 bases. CDR3 length: 13 amino acids. Trimming cost V 3 bases and J 7 bases; bases outside gene matches: 1. Germline-derived CDR1 and CDR2 are LNHDA and SQIVND (reference sequence). CDR3 sequence (DNA): TGTGCCAGTAGTATCAGGGGGCTCGGGGAGCTGTTTTTT. It translates to CASSIRGLGELFF.

This chain links TRBV7-6 with TRBJ1-5, with TRBD1 identical over 8 bases. The germline CDR1 and CDR2 sequences are SGHVS and FNYEAQ. The length of the CDR3 is 16 residues. V shed 5 bases, J shed 2 bases, and the junction held 8 bases outside the gene matches. The CDR3, as DNA: TGTGCCAGCAGCCCAAGACAGGGGATGGGCAATCAGCCCCAGCATTTT. Its translation: CASSPRQGMGNQPQHF. Filled out from reference TRBV7-6 and TRBJ1-5, the complete variable domain reads GAGVSQSPRYKVTKRGQDVALRCDPISGHVSLYWYRQALGQGPEFLTYFNYEAQQDKSGLPNDRFSAERPEGSISTLTIQRTEQRDSAMYRCASSPRQGMGNQPQHFGDGTRLSIL.

This chain joins TRBV7-8 and TRBJ2-5, with 10 bases matching TRBD2. Per germline, CDR1 SGHVS and CDR2 FQNEAQ. CDR3 length equals 13 residues. J lost 5 bases, V lost 5 bases, and 2 bases had no gene match. The CDR3 DNA follows: TGTGCCAGCAGCCTGGGACTAGCGGAGACCCAGTACTTC. As protein: CASSLGLAETQYF.

V usage is TRBV11-2 and J usage is TRBJ2-1; D uncertain. Germline-derived CDR1 and CDR2 are SGHAT and FQNNGV. V was shortened by 0 bases and J by 6 bases, with 9 bases between the two germline ends. CDR3 size: 14 residues. The CDR3: CASSLDRLGNEQFF. CDR3 in DNA: TGTGCCAGCAGCTTAGATCGCCTAGGCAATGAGCAGTTCTTC.

V gene TRBV7-9 combines with J gene TRBJ2-1; D gene unclear. Trimming cost V 3 bases and J 6 bases, with 9 bases left between them. This CDR3 has 13 residues. Germline CDR1 is SEHNR and CDR2 is FQNEAQ (reference sequence). The CDR3: CASSLVAANEQFF. For the CDR3, the DNA is TGTGCCAGCAGCTTGGTTGCGGCCAATGAGCAGTTCTTC. The entire variable domain, with the rest obtained from reference TRBV7-9 and TRBJ2-1, is as follows: DTGVSQNPRHKITKRGQNVTFRCDPISEHNRLYWYRQTLGQGPEFLTYFQNEAQLEKSRLLSDRFSAERPKGSFSTLEIQRTEQGDSAMYLCASSLVAANEQFFGPGTRLTVL.

The chain is built from TRBV7-3 and TRBJ2-3; maybe TRBD2 (5 bases). The CDR3 length is 15 residues. Trimming stripped 5 bases from V and 0 bases from J, with 12 bases between. The V gene's germline CDR1 is SGHTA and CDR2 FQGTGA. The CDR3 is CASSPGGISTDTQYF. The CDR3 nucleotides are TGTGCCAGCAGCCCAGGAGGAATTAGCACAGATACGCAGTATTTT.

The J gene is TRBJ2-2, the V gene TRBV28; 8 bases fit TRBD1. V lost 3 bases, J lost 6 bases, and 3 bases stayed unmatched. CDR1 MDHEN and CDR2 SYDVKM come from the germline V gene. The CDR3 has 14 residues. The chain's CDR3 is CASSFQGASGELFF. DNA for the CDR3: TGTGCCAGCAGTTTTCAGGGGGCTTCCGGGGAGCTGTTTTTT.

This chain joins TRBV7-8 and TRBJ1-5; D is undetermined. This CDR3 comprises 14 residues. The V end lost 1 base, the J end lost 6 bases, and 10 bases lay between the germline ends. The germline CDR1 and CDR2 sequences are SGHVS and FQNEAQ. Written as DNA, the CDR3 is TGTGCCAGCAGCTTAGGGACCCGCGGTCAGCCCCAGCATTTT. The encoded protein is CASSLGTRGQPQHF.

This clone has more than one count but fewer than ten. The gene calls are TRBV27 and TRBJ1-1; no definite D call. Germline loops: CDR1 MNHEY, CDR2 SMNVEV (reference sequence). The V end was cut by 2 bases, the J end by 2 bases, with 24 bases between. The CDR3 is made up of 19 amino acids. The CDR3 spells CASSLRVDGGLLANTEAFF. The CDR3 DNA reads as TGTGCCAGCAGTTTAAGGGTTGACGGTGGGTTGCTCGCAAACACTGAAGCTTTCTTT.

A few counts support this clone. The V and J genes are TRBV7-2 and TRBJ1-2, with D possibly TRBD1 on 6 matching bases. This CDR3 has 14 residues. Germline-derived CDR1 and CDR2 are SGHTA and FQGNSA. Trimming removed 5 bases from V and 6 bases from J, with 16 bases in between. In DNA, the CDR3 is TGTGCCAGCAGCCAAACAGGGTTCTTGGATGGCTACACCTTC. Residues: CASSQTGFLDGYTF.

The chain has TRBV7-3 and TRBJ2-1; D call uncertain. Germline V gene sequence: CDR1 SGHTA, CDR2 FQGTGA. The CDR3 is 14 residues long. V lost 0 bases, J lost 4 bases, and 7 bases lay in between. CDR3 in amino acids: CASSLTKDYNEQFF. As DNA, the CDR3 is TGTGCCAGCAGCTTAACTAAAGATTACAATGAGCAGTTCTTC.

This clone came up a few times. The V gene is TRBV18, the J gene TRBJ1-5; D might be TRBD1 (5 bases). V was pared by 3 bases and J by 9 bases, with 12 bases between. The CDR3 runs to 13 residues. Germline lookup yields CDR1 KGHSH and CDR2 LQKENI. The CDR3 sequence: CASSPQGDSPQHF. The CDR3 coding sequence is TGTGCCAGCTCACCCCAGGGCGACTCGCCCCAGCATTTT. The whole variable domain, remainder taken from reference TRBV18 and TRBJ1-5, is NAGVMQNPRHLVRRRGQEARLRCSPMKGHSHVYWYRQLPEEGLKFMVYLQKENIIDESGMPKERFSAEFPKEGPSILRIQQVVRGDSAAYFCASSPQGDSPQHFGDGTRLSIL.

This clone has more than one count but fewer than ten. The identical CDR3 is also encoded by other nucleotide sequences in the sample. This chain connects TRBV18 to TRBJ2-7, with TRBD1 identical over 7 bases. The ends lost 6 bases at V and 1 base at J; junction bases unmatched: 3. This CDR3 contains 13 residues. Germline CDR1 reads KGHSH; CDR2 reads LQKENI. The CDR3 here is CASSQQGSYEQYF. The DNA for the CDR3 is TGTGCCAGCTCGCAACAGGGGTCCTACGAGCAGTACTTC.

The CDR3 spells CASSLSGTSGIDEQFF. The CDR3 DNA sequence: TGCGCCAGCAGCTTGTCCGGGACTAGCGGGATCGATGAGCAGTTCTTC. The chain is built from TRBV5-1 and TRBJ2-1, with 13 bases identical to TRBD2. Germline trimming cut 1 base from V and 8 bases from J; bases unmatched to any gene: 6. The CDR3 runs to 16 residues. Germline V CDR1 and CDR2: SGHRS, YFSETQ.

This rearrangement joins TRBV6-6 to TRBJ1-1; D may be TRBD1 (6 bases). V shed 2 bases and J shed 5 bases, with 9 bases lying between them. This CDR3 is built from 13 residues. CDR1 is MNHNY, CDR2 SVGAGI, per germline (reference sequence). The CDR3 reads CASSYARGTEAFF. The CDR3 DNA sequence: TGTGCCAGCAGTTACGCCAGGGGTACTGAAGCTTTCTTT.

As concerns this clone: The identical CDR3 is also encoded by other nucleotide sequences in the sample. The V call is TRBV5-1, the J call TRBJ1-5; no reliable D call. Germline loops: CDR1 SGHRS, CDR2 YFSETQ. The CDR3 totals 13 residues. Trimming shortened V by 1 base and J by 4 bases, and 6 bases separated the two germline ends. CDR3 sequence reads: CASSLKGNQPQHF. CDR3 nucleotides: TGCGCCAGCAGCTTGAAAGGGAATCAGCCCCAGCATTTT.

There are a few counts of this clone. The CDR3 sequence: CASSPLNTGELFF. DNA of the CDR3: TGTGCCAGCAGCCCCTTAAACACCGGGGAGCTGTTTTTT. V and J are TRBV7-2 and TRBJ2-2; no reliable D call. CDR1 SGHTA and CDR2 FQGNSA come from the germline V gene. V was pared by 5 bases and J by 2 bases, with 6 bases between. This CDR3 comprises 13 residues.

The chain links TRBV6-5 to TRBJ2-5; D is perhaps TRBD2 (5 bases). Germline V lookup: CDR1 MNHEY, CDR2 SVGAGI. V gave up 0 bases and J gave up 4 bases, with 6 bases separating them. There are 13 residues in the CDR3. The CDR3 DNA is TGTGCCAGCAGTTACTCGAGGGCAGAGACCCAGTACTTC. It is translated as CASSYSRAETQYF.

The table lists this clone with a few counts. The V and J genes are TRBV27 and TRBJ1-5; D perhaps matches TRBD1 (5 bases). The germline gives CDR1 MNHEY, CDR2 SMNVEV (reference sequence). Trimming left V 1 base short and J 3 bases short, with 10 bases between. The CDR3 has 15 amino acids. This CDR3 reads CASSLLGVSNQPQHF. The CDR3, as DNA: TGTGCCAGCAGTTTATTGGGGGTGTCCAATCAGCCCCAGCATTTT.

The chain carries TRBV5-1 and TRBJ1-2; D unclear. Trimming stripped 2 bases from V and 3 bases from J, with 14 bases between. The CDR3 is 15 amino acids. The germline gives CDR1 SGHRS, CDR2 YFSETQ. CDR3 DNA: TGCGCCAGCAGCTTCGGGGTCCCCCTTGACTATGGCTACACCTTC. This codes for CASSFGVPLDYGYTF.

V usage is TRBV30 and J usage is TRBJ2-2; D remains ambiguous. In germline, CDR1 is GTSNPN, CDR2 SVGIG (reference sequence). The CDR3 is 14 residues long. Trimming shortened V by 0 bases and J by 0 bases, and 5 bases separated the two germline ends. The CDR3 spells CAWSVKSNTGELFF. In DNA form, the CDR3 reads TGTGCCTGGAGTGTGAAATCGAACACCGGGGAGCTGTTTTTT. The whole variable domain, remainder taken from reference TRBV30 and TRBJ2-2, is SQTIHQWPATLVQPVGSPLSLECTVEGTSNPNLYWYRQAAGRGLQLLFYSVGIGQISSEVPQNLSASRPQDRQFILSSKKLLLSDSGFYLCAWSVKSNTGELFFGEGSRLTVL.

This clone was seen only a few times. This chain joins TRBV2 and TRBJ2-3; 10 bases fit TRBD2. Germline CDR1 SNHLY, CDR2 FYNNEI. V was clipped by 4 bases and J by 5 bases; unmatched bases: 6. The CDR3 extends over 15 amino acids. The CDR3 bases are TGTGCCAGCAGTGCTAGCGGGGGCGGAGGAGATACGCAGTATTTT. It yields the protein CASSASGGGGDTQYF.

In its sample, this clone was seen once. The chain employs TRBV7-3 and TRBJ1-1; maybe TRBD1 (5 bases). Trimming took off 7 bases at V and 5 bases at J, with 14 bases between the two ends. Germline CDR1 and CDR2: SGHTA and FQGTGA. This CDR3 has 13 residues. DNA for the CDR3: TGTGCCAGCAACGGGGCCGCCCGGACTGAAGCTTTCTTT. Amino acids: CASNGAARTEAFF.

This clone was recorded a few times. The chain carries TRBV10-3 and TRBJ2-1, with 11 positions matching TRBD1. The trim removed 5 bases at V and 4 bases at J, leaving 4 bases unmatched. The CDR3 sequence is 15 residues long. Per the germline V gene, CDR1 is ENHRY and CDR2 is SYGVKD. The CDR3 reads CAISRDRGTYNEQFF. The CDR3 coding sequence is TGTGCCATCAGTAGGGACAGGGGGACTTACAATGAGCAGTTCTTC.

The rearrangement joins TRBV2 to TRBJ2-3, with TRBD2 identical over 10 bases. The CDR3 is made up of 17 amino acids. The V segment lost 5 bases and the J segment 0 bases; nucleotides outside the gene matches: 8. Germline loops: CDR1 SNHLY, CDR2 FYNNEI. DNA for the CDR3: TGTGCCAGCAGTTGGACTAGCGGAATGAGTAGCACAGATACGCAGTATTTT. This codes for CASSWTSGMSSTDTQYF. The full variable domain, its missing parts supplied by reference TRBV2 and TRBJ2-3, is EPEVTQTPSHQVTQMGQEVILRCVPISNHLYFYWYRQILGQKVEFLVSFYNNEISEKSEIFDDQFSVERPDGSNFTLKIRSTKLEDSAMYFCASSWTSGMSSTDTQYFGPGTRLTVL.

This clone was seen just once. The rearrangement uses TRBV7-6 and TRBJ2-7, with 8 bases matching TRBD1. V lost 5 bases and J lost 2; bases outside the gene matches: 5. The CDR3 runs 14 residues. Germline V gene lookup returns CDR1 SGHVS and CDR2 FNYEAQ. Here the CDR3 reads CASSPQQGAYEQYF. The CDR3 nucleotides read TGTGCCAGCAGCCCGCAACAGGGGGCCTACGAGCAGTACTTC.

This clone was counted between two and nine times. The rearrangement links TRBV19 to TRBJ1-2; 7 positions agree with TRBD1. Germline V gene data show CDR1 as LNHDA and CDR2 as SQIVND (reference sequence). V lost 6 bases and J lost 0; bases outside the gene matches: 7. This CDR3 region has 15 residues. CDR3 sequence: CASRSQGSTNYGYTF. The CDR3 DNA reads as TGTGCCAGTAGGTCACAGGGGTCGACTAACTATGGCTACACCTTC.

In its sample, this clone was seen a few times. The sample carries other DNA sequences with the same CDR3. The chain couples TRBV28 to TRBJ1-5; TRBD1 matches 9 bases. This CDR3 contains 15 residues. The V gene's germline CDR1 is MDHEN and CDR2 SYDVKM. With V trimmed by 4 bases and J by 1 base, 2 bases remained unmatched. The CDR3 DNA follows: TGTGCCAGCAGTTCGGGACAGGGCAGCAATCAGCCCCAGCATTTT. Residues: CASSSGQGSNQPQHF.

The chain couples TRBV7-9 to TRBJ2-1; 10 bases match TRBD2. Germline V gives CDR1 SEHNR, CDR2 FQNEAQ (reference sequence). This CDR3 region has 14 residues. This CDR3 is CATRLAGDYNEQFF. The CDR3 DNA follows: TGTGCTACCAGACTAGCGGGTGACTACAATGAGCAGTTCTTC.